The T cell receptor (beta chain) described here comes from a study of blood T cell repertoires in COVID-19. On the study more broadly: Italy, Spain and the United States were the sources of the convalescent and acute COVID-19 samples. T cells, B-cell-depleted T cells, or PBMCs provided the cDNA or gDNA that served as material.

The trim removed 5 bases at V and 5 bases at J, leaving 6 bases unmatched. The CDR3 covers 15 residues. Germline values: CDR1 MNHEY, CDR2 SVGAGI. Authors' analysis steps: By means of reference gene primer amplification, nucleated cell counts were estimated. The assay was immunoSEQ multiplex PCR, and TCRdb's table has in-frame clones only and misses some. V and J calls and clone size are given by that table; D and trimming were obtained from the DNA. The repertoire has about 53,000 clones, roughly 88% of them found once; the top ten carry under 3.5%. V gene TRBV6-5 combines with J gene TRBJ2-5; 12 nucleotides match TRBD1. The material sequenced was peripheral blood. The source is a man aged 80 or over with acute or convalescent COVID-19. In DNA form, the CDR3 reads TGTGCCAGCAGTCCGGGACAGGGGGCAAGGGAGACCCAGTACTTC. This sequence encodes CASSPGQGARETQYF.